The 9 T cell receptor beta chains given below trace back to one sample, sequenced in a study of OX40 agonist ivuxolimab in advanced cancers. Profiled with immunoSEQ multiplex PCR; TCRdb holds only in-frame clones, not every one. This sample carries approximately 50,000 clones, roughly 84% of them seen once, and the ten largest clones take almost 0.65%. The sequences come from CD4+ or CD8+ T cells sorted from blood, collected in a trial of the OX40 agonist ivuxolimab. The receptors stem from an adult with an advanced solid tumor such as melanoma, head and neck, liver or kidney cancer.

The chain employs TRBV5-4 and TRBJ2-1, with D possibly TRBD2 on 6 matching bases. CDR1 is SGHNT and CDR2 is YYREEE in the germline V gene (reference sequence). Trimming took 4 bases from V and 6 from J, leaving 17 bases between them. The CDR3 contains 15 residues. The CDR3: CASSAILGGPNEQFF. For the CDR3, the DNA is TGTGCCAGCAGCGCCATACTGGGAGGCCCCAATGAGCAGTTCTTC.

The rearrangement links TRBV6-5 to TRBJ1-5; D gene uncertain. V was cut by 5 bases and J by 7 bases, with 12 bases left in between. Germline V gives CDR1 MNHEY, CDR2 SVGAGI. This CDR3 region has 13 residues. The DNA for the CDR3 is TGTGCCAGCAGTGAATATCCGAGGCAGCCCCAGCATTTT. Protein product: CASSEYPRQPQHF.

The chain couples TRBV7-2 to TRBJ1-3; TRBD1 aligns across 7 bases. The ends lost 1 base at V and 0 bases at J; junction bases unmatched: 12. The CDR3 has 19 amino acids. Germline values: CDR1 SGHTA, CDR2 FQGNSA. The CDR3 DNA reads TGTGCCAGCAGCTTAGTTGGACAGGTAGATAAAGGCTCTGGAAACACCATATATTTT. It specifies CASSLVGQVDKGSGNTIYF.

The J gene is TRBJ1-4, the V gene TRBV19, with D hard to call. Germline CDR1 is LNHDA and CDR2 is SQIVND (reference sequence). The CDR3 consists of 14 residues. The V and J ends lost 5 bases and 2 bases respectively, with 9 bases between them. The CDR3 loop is CASSPPGTNEKLFF. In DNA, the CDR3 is TGTGCCAGTAGTCCTCCGGGGACTAATGAAAAACTGTTTTTT. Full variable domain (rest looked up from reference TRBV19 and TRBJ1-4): DGGITQSPKYLFRKEGQNVTLSCEQNLNHDAMYWYRQDPGQGLRLIYYSQIVNDFQKGDIAEGYSVSREKKESFPLTVTSAQKNPTAFYLCASSPPGTNEKLFFGSGTQLSVL.

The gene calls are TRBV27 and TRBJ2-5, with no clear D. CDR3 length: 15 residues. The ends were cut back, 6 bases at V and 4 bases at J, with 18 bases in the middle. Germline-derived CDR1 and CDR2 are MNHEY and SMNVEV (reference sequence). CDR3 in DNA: TGTGCCAGCAGCAGTTTATCGGCTAGTGGAGAGACCCAGTACTTC. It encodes CASSSLSASGETQYF.

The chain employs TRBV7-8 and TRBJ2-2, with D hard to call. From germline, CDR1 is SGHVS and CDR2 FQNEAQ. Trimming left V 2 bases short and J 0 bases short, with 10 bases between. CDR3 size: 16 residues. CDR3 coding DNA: TGTGCCAGCAGCTTAAGTCACCTATCGAACACCGGGGAGCTGTTTTTT. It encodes CASSLSHLSNTGELFF.

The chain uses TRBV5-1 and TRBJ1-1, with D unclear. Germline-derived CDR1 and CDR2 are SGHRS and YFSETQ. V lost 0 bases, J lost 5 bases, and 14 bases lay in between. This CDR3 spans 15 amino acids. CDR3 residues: CASSLGGGMETEAFF. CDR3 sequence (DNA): TGCGCCAGCAGCTTGGGAGGTGGAATGGAGACTGAAGCTTTCTTT.

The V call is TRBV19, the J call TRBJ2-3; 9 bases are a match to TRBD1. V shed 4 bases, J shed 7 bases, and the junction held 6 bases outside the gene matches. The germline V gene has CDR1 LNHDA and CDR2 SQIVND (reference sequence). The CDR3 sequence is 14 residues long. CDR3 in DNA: TGTGCCAGTAGTACCGGGACAGGGCGAAATACGCAGTATTTT. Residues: CASSTGTGRNTQYF.

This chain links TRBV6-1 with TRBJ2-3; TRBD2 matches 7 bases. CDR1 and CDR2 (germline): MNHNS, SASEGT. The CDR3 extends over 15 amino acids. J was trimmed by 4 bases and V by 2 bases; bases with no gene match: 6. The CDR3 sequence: CASSERPSGSDTQYF. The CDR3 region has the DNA TGTGCCAGCAGTGAACGGCCTAGCGGTTCAGATACGCAGTATTTT.